Listed here are 10 T cell receptor beta chains from one sample, sequenced in a study of blood T cell repertoires in COVID-19. The table came from immunoSEQ multiplex PCR; TCRdb's copy has only in-frame clones and leaves some out. The sample carries more than 85,000 clones, approximately 91% recorded once. Sample: peripheral blood. The receptors were sampled from a woman in her 70s with acute or convalescent COVID-19.

The chain recombines TRBV7-6 with TRBJ1-5; the D is unclear. Germline-derived CDR1 and CDR2 are SGHVS and FNYEAQ. The CDR3 has 13 residues. V lost 0 bases and J lost 6, with 6 bases in between. The CDR3 region has the DNA TGTGCCAGCAGCTTAGCGGAGGGTCAGCCCCAGCATTTT. As protein: CASSLAEGQPQHF. Looking up the rest from reference TRBV7-6 and TRBJ1-5 gives the full variable domain: GAGVSQSPRYKVTKRGQDVALRCDPISGHVSLYWYRQALGQGPEFLTYFNYEAQQDKSGLPNDRFSAERPEGSISTLTIQRTEQRDSAMYRCASSLAEGQPQHFGDGTRLSIL.

The chain employs TRBV5-1 and TRBJ2-2; 15 positions agree with TRBD2. Germline V gene data show CDR1 as SGHRS and CDR2 as YFSETQ. V trimming: 4 bases; J trimming: 4 bases; junction bases outside the gene matches: 11. The CDR3 is 19 residues long. CDR3 DNA sequence: TGCGCCAGCAGCGATCCGGGACTAGCGGGGGGAATCGGCACCGGGGAGCTGTTTTTT. Amino acids: CASSDPGLAGGIGTGELFF.

The rearrangement joins TRBV2 to TRBJ2-3; D is possibly TRBD2 (5 bases). The ends were cut back, 7 bases at V and 3 bases at J, with 11 bases in the middle. The CDR3 consists of 13 residues. Germline V CDR1 and CDR2: SNHLY, FYNNEI. CDR3 in amino acids: CASTRERTDTQYF. CDR3 sequence (DNA): TGTGCCAGCACGAGGGAGAGAACAGATACGCAGTATTTT. Full variable domain (rest looked up from reference TRBV2 and TRBJ2-3): EPEVTQTPSHQVTQMGQEVILRCVPISNHLYFYWYRQILGQKVEFLVSFYNNEISEKSEIFDDQFSVERPDGSNFTLKIRSTKLEDSAMYFCASTRERTDTQYFGPGTRLTVL.

J is TRBJ1-3 and V is TRBV15; D might be TRBD1 (5 bases). The CDR3 spans 16 residues. V lost 4 bases and J 0 bases, leaving 13 bases between the germline ends. Germline V CDR1 and CDR2: LNHNV, YYDKDF (reference sequence). In DNA form, the CDR3 reads TGTGCCACCAGCATAGCCACAGGAACCTCTGGAAACACCATATATTTT. This codes for CATSIATGTSGNTIYF.

The chain employs TRBV27 and TRBJ2-7, with D possibly matching TRBD2 (6 bases). The CDR3 length is 14 residues. Germline CDR1 reads MNHEY; CDR2 reads SMNVEV (reference sequence). The V gene lost 5 bases and the J gene lost 0 bases, with 11 bases spanning the gap. CDR3 residues: CASSLKAGSYEQYF. The CDR3, as DNA: TGTGCCAGCAGTCTCAAAGCGGGCTCCTACGAGCAGTACTTC.

The V gene is TRBV27, the J gene TRBJ1-3, with D tentatively TRBD1 (6 bases). V lost 3 bases to trimming and J lost 4 bases, with 10 bases between them. This CDR3 is 14 amino acids long. Germline-derived CDR1 and CDR2 are MNHEY and SMNVEV (reference sequence). The CDR3 region has the DNA TGTGCCAGCAGTTTCAGGGGATACGGAAACACCATATATTTT. The encoded protein is CASSFRGYGNTIYF.

The chain joins TRBV13 to TRBJ1-5, with D unclear. V was pared by 3 bases and J by 0 bases, with 9 bases between. This CDR3 contains 15 residues. The germline gives CDR1 PRHDT, CDR2 FYEKMQ (reference sequence). The CDR3 protein is CASSFGGSSNQPQHF. The CDR3, as DNA: TGTGCCAGCAGCTTTGGAGGAAGTAGCAATCAGCCCCAGCATTTT.

The genes are TRBV5-1 and TRBJ2-2; TRBD2 matches at 10 bases. The CDR3 loop spans 16 amino acids. The V gene end was trimmed by 2 bases and the J gene end by 6 bases; junction bases not matched to a gene: 7. The germline V gene has CDR1 SGHRS and CDR2 YFSETQ. In DNA, the CDR3 is TGCGCCAGCAGCTTACAAAGCGGGAGGGCCTCCGGGGAGCTGTTTTTT. Translating gives CASSLQSGRASGELFF.

The rearrangement links TRBV7-2 to TRBJ2-3, with TRBD2 matching 11 bases. Germline V gene data show CDR1 as SGHTA and CDR2 as FQGNSA. CDR3 length: 15 amino acids. V shed 3 bases and J 4 bases; nucleotides not matched to a gene: 3. In DNA form, the CDR3 reads TGTGCCAGCAGCTTTACTAGCGGGGGCCCAGATACGCAGTATTTT. As protein: CASSFTSGGPDTQYF.

Only one count was recorded for this clone. V is TRBV5-4 and J is TRBJ2-7; TRBD2 aligns across 7 bases. The V and J ends lost 3 bases and 7 bases, in that order; junction bases with no gene match: 16. Germline CDR1 reads SGHNT; CDR2 reads YYREEE (reference sequence). The CDR3 covers 16 residues. The CDR3 DNA is TGTGCCAGCAGCTCGCTCGCCGGGACTAAAGTGATGGAGCAGTACTTC. Residues: CASSSLAGTKVMEQYF.